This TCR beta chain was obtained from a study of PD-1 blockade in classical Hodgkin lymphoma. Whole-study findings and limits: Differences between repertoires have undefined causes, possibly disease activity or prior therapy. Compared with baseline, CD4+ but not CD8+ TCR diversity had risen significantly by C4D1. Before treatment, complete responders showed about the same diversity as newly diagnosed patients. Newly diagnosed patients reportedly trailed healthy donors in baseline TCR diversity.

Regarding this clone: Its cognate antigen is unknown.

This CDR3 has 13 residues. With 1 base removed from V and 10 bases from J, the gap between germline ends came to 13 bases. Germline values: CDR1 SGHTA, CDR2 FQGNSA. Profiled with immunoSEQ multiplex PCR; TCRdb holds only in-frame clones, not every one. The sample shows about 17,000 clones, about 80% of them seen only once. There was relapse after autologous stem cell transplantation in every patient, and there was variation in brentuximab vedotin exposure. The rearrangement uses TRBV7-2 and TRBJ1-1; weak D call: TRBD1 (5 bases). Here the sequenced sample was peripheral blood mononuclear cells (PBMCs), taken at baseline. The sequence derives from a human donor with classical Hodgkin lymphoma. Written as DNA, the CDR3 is TGTGCCAGCAGCTTAGTTGGCTTTCAGGGAGCTTTCTTT. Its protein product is CASSLVGFQGAFF.